A selection of T cell receptor beta chains follows, all from one sample in a study of preoperative IRX-2 immunotherapy in early breast cancer. Only in-frame clones appear in the TCRdb table, and some are missing; sequencing was by immunoSEQ multiplex PCR. This sample yields about 34,000 clones, of which nearly 95% are seen a single time; around 6% belongs to the top ten. Collection of the sample occurred from a patient treated with IRX-2 immunotherapy. These receptors were taken from a human donor with breast cancer. The CDR3 runs from the conserved cysteine through the conserved F or W. The D gene is left open where the match is weak. Some rows mark clone size as missing; the rest say once, few, many or name a class of expanded clone.

v_gene: TRBV28
j_gene: TRBJ1-2
len: 14
d_gene: NA
abundance: once
CDR3nt: TGTGCCAGCAGTCGTTGGAGGCAGGGGTTCGGCTACACCTTC
CDR3aa: CASSRWRQGFGYTF

v_gene: TRBV28
j_gene: TRBJ2-7
len: 12
d_gene: NA
abundance: once
CDR3nt: TGTGCCAGCAGTTTTTTGGAATACGAGCAGTACTTC
CDR3aa: CASSFLEYEQYF

v_gene: TRBV18
j_gene: TRBJ1-5
len: 15
d_gene: NA
abundance: NA
CDR3nt: TGTGCCAGCTCACCAGAGAGAATGAGCAATCAGCCCCAGCATTTT
CDR3aa: CASSPERMSNQPQHF

v_gene: TRBV4-1
j_gene: TRBJ1-3
len: 16
d_gene: TRBD1
abundance: NA
CDR3nt: TGCGCCAGCAGCCTAAGGGACAGCGACTCTGGAAACACCATATATTTT
CDR3aa: CASSLRDSDSGNTIYF

v_gene: TRBV4-3
j_gene: TRBJ2-4
len: 17
d_gene: NA
abundance: NA
CDR3nt: TGCGCCAGCAGCCAAGAAGTTGAACAGGGAAGCGGGAACATTCAGTACTTC
CDR3aa: CASSQEVEQGSGNIQYF

v_gene: TRBV6-1
j_gene: TRBJ1-2
len: 14
d_gene: NA
abundance: NA
CDR3nt: TGTGCCAGCAGTGGCAGACAGGTGAACTATGGCTACACCTTC
CDR3aa: CASSGRQVNYGYTF

v_gene: TRBV4-3
j_gene: TRBJ2-3
len: 17
d_gene: TRBD2
abundance: NA
CDR3nt: TGCGCCAGCAGCCAAGATCTGGCTAGCGGACACACAGATACGCAGTATTTT
CDR3aa: CASSQDLASGHTDTQYF

v_gene: TRBV10-3
j_gene: TRBJ1-2
len: 12
d_gene: NA
abundance: NA
CDR3nt: TGTGCCATCCGTTCACTTAACTATGGCTACACCTTC
CDR3aa: CAIRSLNYGYTF

v_gene: TRBV5-4
j_gene: TRBJ1-2
len: 12
d_gene: TRBD1
abundance: NA
CDR3nt: TGTGCCAGCAGGGCAGGGGGCTATGGCTACACCTTC
CDR3aa: CASRAGGYGYTF

v_gene: TRBV2
j_gene: TRBJ1-1
len: 14
d_gene: NA
abundance: few
CDR3nt: TGTGCCAGCAGTGCCGACGGGAGCAACACTGAAGCTTTCTTT
CDR3aa: CASSADGSNTEAFF

v_gene: TRBV29-1
j_gene: TRBJ2-2
len: 14
d_gene: TRBD1
abundance: NA
CDR3nt: TGCAGCGTTGCAGGGGGCTGGGGCACCGGGGAGCTGTTTTTT
CDR3aa: CSVAGGWGTGELFF

v_gene: TRBV19
j_gene: TRBJ2-7
len: 14
d_gene: TRBD1
abundance: NA
CDR3nt: TGTGCCAGTAGTAGGGACAGGGGGCCTTACGAGCAGTACTTC
CDR3aa: CASSRDRGPYEQYF

v_gene: TRBV27
j_gene: TRBJ2-7
len: 16
d_gene: NA
abundance: NA
CDR3nt: TGTGCCAGCAGTTTATCGCTGGGGTTTCGCTCCTACGAGCAGTACTTC
CDR3aa: CASSLSLGFRSYEQYF

v_gene: TRBV7-3
j_gene: TRBJ1-1
len: 14
d_gene: NA
abundance: NA
CDR3nt: TGTGCCAGCAGCTTACAGGGGTTGGACACTGAAGCTTTCTTT
CDR3aa: CASSLQGLDTEAFF

v_gene: TRBV15
j_gene: TRBJ2-3
len: 16
d_gene: NA
abundance: NA
CDR3nt: TGTGCCACCAGCAGAGATAGGTGGGGGAGCACAGATACGCAGTATTTT
CDR3aa: CATSRDRWGSTDTQYF

v_gene: TRBV4-2
j_gene: TRBJ2-2
len: 18
d_gene: NA
abundance: NA
CDR3nt: TGTGCCAGCAGCCCATTGGTTGGGGCAGGAAACCGAGCCGGGGAGCTGTTTTTT
CDR3aa: CASSPLVGAGNRAGELFF

v_gene: TRBV6-5
j_gene: TRBJ2-7
len: 15
d_gene: NA
abundance: NA
CDR3nt: TGTGCCAGCAGAGCCCGGGACACCAAGGGGGACGAGCAGTACTTC
CDR3aa: CASRARDTKGDEQYF

v_gene: TRBV7-9
j_gene: TRBJ2-7
len: 14
d_gene: NA
abundance: NA
CDR3nt: TGTGCCAGCAGCTTTGGAGGGCTAGACTACGAGCAGTACTTC
CDR3aa: CASSFGGLDYEQYF

v_gene: TRBV27
j_gene: TRBJ2-7
len: 14
d_gene: TRBD1
abundance: NA
CDR3nt: TGTGCCAGCAGACTCTCGCGACAGGGGCTGGAGCAGTACTTC
CDR3aa: CASRLSRQGLEQYF

v_gene: TRBV7-8
j_gene: TRBJ2-7
len: 16
d_gene: NA
abundance: NA
CDR3nt: TGTGCCAGCAGCGCCGCTTTAGTCACAGACTCCTACGAGCAGTACTTC
CDR3aa: CASSAALVTDSYEQYF

v_gene: TRBV30
j_gene: TRBJ1-5
len: 13
d_gene: TRBD1
abundance: NA
CDR3nt: TGTGCCTGGAGTAGGGACAGGGGGCAGCCCCAGCATTTT
CDR3aa: CAWSRDRGQPQHF

v_gene: TRBV7-2
j_gene: TRBJ2-3
len: 13
d_gene: NA
abundance: NA
CDR3nt: TGTGCCAGCAGTGGGGGGCACCCAGATACGCAGTATTTT
CDR3aa: CASSGGHPDTQYF

v_gene: TRBV19
j_gene: TRBJ1-5
len: 13
d_gene: TRBD1
abundance: NA
CDR3nt: TGTGCCAGTAACCGGGACAGTAATCAGCCCCAGCATTTT
CDR3aa: CASNRDSNQPQHF

v_gene: TRBV9
j_gene: TRBJ1-5
len: 15
d_gene: NA
abundance: NA
CDR3nt: TGTGCCAGCAGCGAATCCCCGACAGACGGTCAGCCCCAGCATTTT
CDR3aa: CASSESPTDGQPQHF

v_gene: TRBV18
j_gene: TRBJ2-3
len: 17
d_gene: TRBD2
abundance: NA
CDR3nt: TGTGCCAGCTCACCCACCGTAGCGGGAGGGCCGGGGGATACGCAGTATTTT
CDR3aa: CASSPTVAGGPGDTQYF

v_gene: TRBV7-2
j_gene: TRBJ2-3
len: 14
d_gene: NA
abundance: NA
CDR3nt: TGTGCCAGCACCCTACTAGGGCCCACAGATACGCAGTATTTT
CDR3aa: CASTLLGPTDTQYF

v_gene: TRBV18
j_gene: TRBJ2-6
len: 19
d_gene: TRBD1
abundance: NA
CDR3nt: TGTGCCAGCTCACCACTTATCGGACAGGGGGTCACTGGGGCCAACGTCCTGACTTTC
CDR3aa: CASSPLIGQGVTGANVLTF

v_gene: TRBV2
j_gene: TRBJ2-1
len: 14
d_gene: TRBD2
abundance: NA
CDR3nt: TGTGCCAGCACAAGACTAGCGGGGGGGGGTGAGCAGTTCTTC
CDR3aa: CASTRLAGGGEQFF

v_gene: TRBV5-1
j_gene: TRBJ2-5
len: 11
d_gene: NA
abundance: NA
CDR3nt: TGCGCCAGCAGCTCCCAAGAGACCCAGTACTTC
CDR3aa: CASSSQETQYF

v_gene: TRBV2
j_gene: TRBJ1-4
len: 15
d_gene: NA
abundance: NA
CDR3nt: TGTGCCAGCAGTGAAGCGGGGGAGCCGAATGAAAAACTGTTTTTT
CDR3aa: CASSEAGEPNEKLFF

v_gene: TRBV5-1
j_gene: TRBJ2-3
len: 12
d_gene: NA
abundance: NA
CDR3nt: TGCGCCAGCAGCCAATTTTCAGATACGCAGTATTTT
CDR3aa: CASSQFSDTQYF

v_gene: TRBV10-3
j_gene: TRBJ2-5
len: 13
d_gene: TRBD1
abundance: NA
CDR3nt: TGTGCCATCAGAGGACAGGACCAAGAGACCCAGTACTTC
CDR3aa: CAIRGQDQETQYF

v_gene: TRBV29-1
j_gene: TRBJ1-5
len: 14
d_gene: NA
abundance: NA
CDR3nt: TGCAGCGTTGCTACAGGAGCCTCTAATCAGCCCCAGCATTTT
CDR3aa: CSVATGASNQPQHF

v_gene: TRBV5-1
j_gene: TRBJ2-5
len: 15
d_gene: TRBD2
abundance: NA
CDR3nt: TGCGCCAGCAGCTTGAAACGGGGGGGCCGTGAGACCCAGTACTTC
CDR3aa: CASSLKRGGRETQYF

v_gene: TRBV7-9
j_gene: TRBJ1-2
len: 14
d_gene: NA
abundance: NA
CDR3nt: TGTGCCAGCAGTCTTTCCGGGCCCACGTCGGGCTACACCTTC
CDR3aa: CASSLSGPTSGYTF

v_gene: TRBV5-4
j_gene: TRBJ1-2
len: 15
d_gene: TRBD1
abundance: NA
CDR3nt: TGTGCCAGCAGCCTTTGGGACAGGGGGTCCTATGGCTACACCTTC
CDR3aa: CASSLWDRGSYGYTF

v_gene: TRBV7-8
j_gene: TRBJ1-1
len: 14
d_gene: NA
abundance: once
CDR3nt: TGTGCCAGCAGCTTAAACGGACTGAACACTGAAGCTTTCTTT
CDR3aa: CASSLNGLNTEAFF

v_gene: TRBV4-1
j_gene: TRBJ1-1
len: 14
d_gene: NA
abundance: NA
CDR3nt: TGCGCCAGCAGCCAAGCTGGGTGGAGCACTGAAGCTTTCTTT
CDR3aa: CASSQAGWSTEAFF

v_gene: TRBV7-9
j_gene: TRBJ2-3
len: 12
d_gene: NA
abundance: NA
CDR3nt: TGTGCCAGCAGCTTAGGGATGGATACGCAGTATTTT
CDR3aa: CASSLGMDTQYF

v_gene: TRBV29-1
j_gene: TRBJ2-7
len: 16
d_gene: TRBD1
abundance: NA
CDR3nt: TGCAGCGCCAGAAGGGGGGGACAGGGGGCCTCCTACGAGCAGTACTTC
CDR3aa: CSARRGGQGASYEQYF

v_gene: TRBV5-1
j_gene: TRBJ2-1
len: 15
d_gene: TRBD2
abundance: once
CDR3nt: TGCGCCAGCAGCTTGACTAGCGGGAGTACAAATGAGCAGTTCTTC
CDR3aa: CASSLTSGSTNEQFF

v_gene: TRBV10-3
j_gene: TRBJ2-7
len: 11
d_gene: NA
abundance: NA
CDR3nt: TGTGCCATTGGAGGGGGCGACGAGCAGTACTTC
CDR3aa: CAIGGGDEQYF

v_gene: TRBV7-3
j_gene: TRBJ2-6
len: 14
d_gene: NA
abundance: NA
CDR3nt: TGTGCCAGCAGCCCAGGGGCTGGGGCCAACGTCCTGACTTTC
CDR3aa: CASSPGAGANVLTF

v_gene: TRBV9
j_gene: TRBJ1-4
len: 13
d_gene: NA
abundance: NA
CDR3nt: TGTGCCAGCAGCGCTCGGGGAAATGAAAAACTGTTTTTT
CDR3aa: CASSARGNEKLFF

v_gene: TRBV29-1
j_gene: TRBJ2-1
len: 13
d_gene: NA
abundance: NA
CDR3nt: TGCAGCGTAAGGGGGGGCTCCTACAATGAGCAGTTCTTC
CDR3aa: CSVRGGSYNEQFF

v_gene: TRBV6-5
j_gene: TRBJ2-7
len: 15
d_gene: NA
abundance: NA
CDR3nt: TGTGCCAGCAGTTCCACACTCTGGTTCTCCTACGAGCAGTACTTC
CDR3aa: CASSSTLWFSYEQYF

v_gene: TRBV14
j_gene: TRBJ1-4
len: 14
d_gene: TRBD1
abundance: NA
CDR3nt: TGTGCCAGCAGTACCGGGACAGGGGTCGGAAAACTGTTTTTT
CDR3aa: CASSTGTGVGKLFF

v_gene: TRBV21-1
j_gene: TRBJ2-2
len: 14
d_gene: NA
abundance: once
CDR3nt: TGTGCCAGCAGCAAAGCGGACGGGACCGGGGAGCTGTTTTTT
CDR3aa: CASSKADGTGELFF

v_gene: TRBV11-2
j_gene: TRBJ1-2
len: 12
d_gene: NA
abundance: few
CDR3nt: TGTGCCAGCTTGATGCCGCGCTATGGCTACACCTTC
CDR3aa: CASLMPRYGYTF

v_gene: TRBV7-9
j_gene: TRBJ2-7
len: 15
d_gene: TRBD2
abundance: NA
CDR3nt: TGTGCCAGCAGTTTCATGGGGCGGGGGGGCCGCGAGCAGTACTTC
CDR3aa: CASSFMGRGGREQYF

v_gene: TRBV28
j_gene: TRBJ1-2
len: 14
d_gene: TRBD1
abundance: NA
CDR3nt: TGTGCCAATGCTAAGACAGGGGTTAACTATGGCTACACCTTC
CDR3aa: CANAKTGVNYGYTF

v_gene: TRBV9
j_gene: TRBJ1-5
len: 14
d_gene: NA
abundance: NA
CDR3nt: TGTGCCAGCAGCGAGGGAGGTTTTGGTCAGCCCCAGCATTTT
CDR3aa: CASSEGGFGQPQHF

v_gene: TRBV7-2
j_gene: TRBJ2-7
len: 15
d_gene: NA
abundance: NA
CDR3nt: TGTGCCAGCAGCCCGACGCGGGACAGCACCTACGAGCAGTACTTC
CDR3aa: CASSPTRDSTYEQYF

v_gene: TRBV21-1
j_gene: TRBJ2-3
len: 16
d_gene: NA
abundance: NA
CDR3nt: TGTGCCAGCAGCCAAGGGGCCTTTTGCTACACAGATACGCAGTATTTT
CDR3aa: CASSQGAFCYTDTQYF

v_gene: TRBV10-1
j_gene: TRBJ1-6
len: 15
d_gene: TRBD1
abundance: few
CDR3nt: TGCGCCAGCAGTTCAGACAGGGGAGTGGATTCACCCCTCCACTTT
CDR3aa: CASSSDRGVDSPLHF